These 2 T cell receptor beta chains were sequenced from one sample in a study of cytomegalovirus exposure and HLA in healthy donors. Primers included in the PCR were 60 Vbeta and 13 Jbeta primers. Data came from immunoSEQ multiplex PCR; TCRdb stores just in-frame clones and leaves some out. The sample lists 150,000 or so clones, more than 65% occurring once. Input material: PBMCs. The receptors were sampled from a male donor in good health and CMV-seropositive.

The rearrangement uses TRBV5-1 and TRBJ1-4, with D tentatively TRBD1 (6 bases). The CDR3 length is 15 residues. Germline V gene data show CDR1 as SGHRS and CDR2 as YFSETQ. Trimming took 0 bases from V and 8 from J, leaving 14 bases between them. CDR3 region: CASSLDPGEGEKLFF. DNA for the CDR3: TGCGCCAGCAGCTTGGACCCAGGGGAGGGGGAAAAACTGTTTTTT.

The rearrangement uses TRBV5-1 and TRBJ2-7; no clear D gene. Looked up from germline, CDR1 is SGHRS and CDR2 is YFSETQ. The CDR3 runs 15 residues. Trimming took 2 bases from V and 3 from J, leaving 15 bases between them. This chain's CDR3 is CASSLRHTIIYEQYF. The CDR3 DNA is TGCGCCAGCAGCTTACGGCACACTATCATCTACGAGCAGTACTTC.